The present entry profiles one T cell receptor (beta chain) with its context. What it binds is unknown. TCRdb fed the reads into MiXCR, producing one record per CDR3 protein. The sample shows roughly 990,000 distinct CDR3 sequences, 30% to 40% of them seen only once. The V gene's germline CDR1 is SNHLY and CDR2 FYNNEI. The CDR3 contains 13 residues. V was clipped by 3 bases and J by 7 bases, with 10 bases between them. This record comes from a study of T cell repertoires in cytomegalovirus infection. For the study at large: Use of recently identified HLA-C-restricted and well-studied HLA-B-restricted CMV epitopes was part of the study. In public TCR beta signatures, there were indications of both CMV infection and matching HLA type.

Study-level findings and limits: People with CMV and the relevant HLA were identified by cumulative public TCR beta family frequency.

This chain connects TRBV2 to TRBJ1-5; TRBD1 is a possible D gene (5 bases). Sample: cultured CD8+ T cells from PBMCs, taken from culture after CMV antigen stimulation. This receptor was obtained from a human donor in good health (CMV status not recorded). Some clones in this sample may be carry-over from other donors' samples. CDR3 sequence (DNA): TGTGCCAGCAGTGATTGGCAGGGCCAGCCCCAGCATTTT. This codes for CASSDWQGQPQHF.